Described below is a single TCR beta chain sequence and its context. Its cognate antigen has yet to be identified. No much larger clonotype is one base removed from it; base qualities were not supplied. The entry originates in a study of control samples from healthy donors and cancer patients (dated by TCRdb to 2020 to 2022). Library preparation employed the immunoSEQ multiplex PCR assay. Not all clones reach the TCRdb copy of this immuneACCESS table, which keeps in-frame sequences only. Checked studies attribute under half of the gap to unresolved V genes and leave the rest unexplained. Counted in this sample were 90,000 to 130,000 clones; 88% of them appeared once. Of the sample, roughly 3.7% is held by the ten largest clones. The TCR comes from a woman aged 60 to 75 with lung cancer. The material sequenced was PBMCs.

The CDR3 here reads CATRTTSGRDTGELFF. The DNA sequence is TGTGCCACCCGGACGACGAGCGGGAGGGACACCGGGGAGCTGTTTTTT. This sequence uses TRBV10-3 and TRBJ2-2, and 10 junctional nucleotides match TRBD2. The germline V gene sets CDR1 to ENHRY and CDR2 to SYGVKD. Here V drops 10 bases and J drops 3 bases, and the junction holds 11 bases not matched to any gene. From cysteine to phenylalanine, the CDR3 is 16 amino acids long. Of the read, only the CDR3 DNA is kept; its 48 bases are in frame from base 1.